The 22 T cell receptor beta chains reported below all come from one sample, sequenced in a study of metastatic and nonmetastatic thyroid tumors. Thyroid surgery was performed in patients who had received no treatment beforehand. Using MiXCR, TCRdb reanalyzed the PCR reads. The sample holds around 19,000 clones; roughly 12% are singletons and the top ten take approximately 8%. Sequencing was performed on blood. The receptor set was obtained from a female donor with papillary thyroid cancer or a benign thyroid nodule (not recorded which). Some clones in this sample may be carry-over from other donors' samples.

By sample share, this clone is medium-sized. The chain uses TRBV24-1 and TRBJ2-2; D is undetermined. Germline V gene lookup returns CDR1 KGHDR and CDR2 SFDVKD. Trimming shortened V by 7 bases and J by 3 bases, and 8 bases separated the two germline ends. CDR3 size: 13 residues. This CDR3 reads CATSEIYTGELFF. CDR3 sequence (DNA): TGTGCCACCAGCGAGATATACACCGGGGAGCTGTTTTTT.

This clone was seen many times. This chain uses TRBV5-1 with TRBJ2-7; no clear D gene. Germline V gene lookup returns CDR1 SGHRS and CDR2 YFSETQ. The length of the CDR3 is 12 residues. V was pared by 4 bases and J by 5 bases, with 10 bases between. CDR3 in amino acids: CASSRPPDEQYF. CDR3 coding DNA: TGCGCCAGCAGCCGACCCCCGGACGAGCAGTACTTC.

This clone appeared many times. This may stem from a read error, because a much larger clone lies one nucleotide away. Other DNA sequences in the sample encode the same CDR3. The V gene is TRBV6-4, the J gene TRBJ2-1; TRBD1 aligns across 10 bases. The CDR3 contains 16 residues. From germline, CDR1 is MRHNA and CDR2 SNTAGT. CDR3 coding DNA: TGTGCCAGTAGTGACGCCGGGACAGGGGACTACAATGAGCAGTTCTTC. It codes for CASSDAGTGDYNEQFF.

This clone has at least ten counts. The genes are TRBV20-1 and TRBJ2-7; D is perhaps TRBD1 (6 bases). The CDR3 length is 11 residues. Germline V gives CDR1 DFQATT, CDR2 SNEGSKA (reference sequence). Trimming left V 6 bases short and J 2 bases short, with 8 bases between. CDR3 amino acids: CSAGDTYEQYF. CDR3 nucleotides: TGCAGTGCAGGGGACACCTACGAGCAGTACTTC.

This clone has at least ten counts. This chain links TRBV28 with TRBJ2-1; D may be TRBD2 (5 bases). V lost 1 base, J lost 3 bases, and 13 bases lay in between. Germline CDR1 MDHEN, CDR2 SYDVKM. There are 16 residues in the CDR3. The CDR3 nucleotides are TGTGCCAGCAGTTTATCCCTAGTGGGAGTCTACAATGAGCAGTTCTTC. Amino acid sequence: CASSLSLVGVYNEQFF.

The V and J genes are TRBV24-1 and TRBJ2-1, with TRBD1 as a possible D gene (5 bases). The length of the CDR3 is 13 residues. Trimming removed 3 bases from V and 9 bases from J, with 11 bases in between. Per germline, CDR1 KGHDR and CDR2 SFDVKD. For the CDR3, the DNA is TGTGCCACCAGTGATGGGGCAGAAGGTGAGCAGTTCTTC. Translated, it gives CATSDGAEGEQFF.

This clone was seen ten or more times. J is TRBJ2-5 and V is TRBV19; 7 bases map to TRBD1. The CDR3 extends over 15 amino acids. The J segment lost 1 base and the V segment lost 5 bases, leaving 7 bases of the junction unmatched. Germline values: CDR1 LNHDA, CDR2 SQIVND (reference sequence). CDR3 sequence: CASSWRQGPQETQYF. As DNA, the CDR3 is TGTGCCAGTAGTTGGCGACAGGGCCCCCAAGAGACCCAGTACTTC.

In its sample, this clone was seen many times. The CDR3 here is CASSLASEETQYF. The CDR3 DNA sequence: TGCGCCAGCAGCTTGGCTAGCGAAGAGACCCAGTACTTC. The chain recombines TRBV5-1 with TRBJ2-5; D may be TRBD2 (6 bases). V gave up 0 bases and J gave up 3 bases, with 6 bases separating them. From germline, CDR1 is SGHRS and CDR2 YFSETQ. This CDR3 is 13 amino acids long.

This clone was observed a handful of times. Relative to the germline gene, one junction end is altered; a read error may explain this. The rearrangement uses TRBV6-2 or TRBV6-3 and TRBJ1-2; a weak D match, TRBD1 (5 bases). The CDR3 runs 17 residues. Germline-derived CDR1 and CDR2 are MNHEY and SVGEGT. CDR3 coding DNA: TGTGCCTGCAGACCAACCGGGACGGAGTATAGTCGGGTTGACTACACCTTC. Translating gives CACRPTGTEYSRVDYTF.

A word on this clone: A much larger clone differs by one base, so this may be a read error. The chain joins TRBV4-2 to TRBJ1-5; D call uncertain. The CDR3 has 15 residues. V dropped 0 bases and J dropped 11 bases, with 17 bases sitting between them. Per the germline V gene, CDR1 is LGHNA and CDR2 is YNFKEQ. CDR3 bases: TGTGCCAGCAGCCAAGACGGGATTGGGCAGCAGGCCCAGCATTTT. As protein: CASSQDGIGQQAQHF.

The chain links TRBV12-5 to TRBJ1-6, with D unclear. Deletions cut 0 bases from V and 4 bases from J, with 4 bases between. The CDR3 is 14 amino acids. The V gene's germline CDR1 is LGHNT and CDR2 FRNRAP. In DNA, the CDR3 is TGTGCTAGTGGTTTGGTAGGGTATAATTCACCCCTCCACTTT. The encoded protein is CASGLVGYNSPLHF.

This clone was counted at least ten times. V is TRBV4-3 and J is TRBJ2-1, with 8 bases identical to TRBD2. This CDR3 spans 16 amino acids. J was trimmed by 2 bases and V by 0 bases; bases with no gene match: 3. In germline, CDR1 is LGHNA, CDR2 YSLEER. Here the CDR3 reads CASSQDAREAYNEQFF. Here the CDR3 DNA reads TGCGCCAGCAGCCAAGATGCGCGGGAGGCCTACAATGAGCAGTTCTTC.

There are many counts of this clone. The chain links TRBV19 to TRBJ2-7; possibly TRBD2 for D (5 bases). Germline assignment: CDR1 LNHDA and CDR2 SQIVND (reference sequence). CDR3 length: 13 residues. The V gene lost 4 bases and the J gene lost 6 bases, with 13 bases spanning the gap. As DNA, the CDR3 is TGTGCCAGTAGTAAGGTTGGAGGTGGCGAGCAGTACTTC. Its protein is CASSKVGGGEQYF.

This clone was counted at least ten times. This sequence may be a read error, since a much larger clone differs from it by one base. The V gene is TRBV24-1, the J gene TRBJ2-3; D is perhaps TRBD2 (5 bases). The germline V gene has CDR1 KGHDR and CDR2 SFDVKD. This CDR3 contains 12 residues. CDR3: CATSSSTDTRYF. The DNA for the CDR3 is TGTGCCACCTCTAGCAGTACAGATACGCGGTATTTT.

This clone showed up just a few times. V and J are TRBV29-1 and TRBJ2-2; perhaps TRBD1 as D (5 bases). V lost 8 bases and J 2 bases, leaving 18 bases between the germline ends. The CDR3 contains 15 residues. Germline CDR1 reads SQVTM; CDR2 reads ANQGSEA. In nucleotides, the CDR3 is TGCAGCATGAGAGTGGGGCCACTCAACACCGGGGAGCTGTTTTTT. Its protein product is CSMRVGPLNTGELFF.

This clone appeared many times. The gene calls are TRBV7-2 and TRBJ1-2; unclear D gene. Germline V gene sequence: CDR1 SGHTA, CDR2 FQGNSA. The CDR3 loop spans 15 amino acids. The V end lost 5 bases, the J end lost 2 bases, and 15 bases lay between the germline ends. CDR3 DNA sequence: TGTGCCAGCAGCCCCATCCGGGCCTCGAACTATGGCTACACCTTC. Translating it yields CASSPIRASNYGYTF. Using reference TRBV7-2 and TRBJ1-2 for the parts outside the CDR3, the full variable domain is GAGVSQSPSNKVTEKGKDVELRCDPISGHTALYWYRQSLGQGLEFLIYFQGNSAPDKSGLPSDRFSAERTGGSVSTLTIQRTQQEDSAVYLCASSPIRASNYGYTFGSGTRLTVV.

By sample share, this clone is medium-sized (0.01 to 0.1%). CDR3 sequence (DNA): TGCAGTGCTAGTACCGGGACAGGCACGAATGAGCAGTTCTTC. Amino acids: CSASTGTGTNEQFF. The chain is built from TRBV20-1 and TRBJ2-1, with 8 nucleotides matching TRBD1. The CDR3 extends over 14 amino acids. Germline CDR1 DFQATT, CDR2 SNEGSKA (reference sequence). V lost 3 bases to trimming and J lost 7 bases; unmatched junction nucleotides: 8.

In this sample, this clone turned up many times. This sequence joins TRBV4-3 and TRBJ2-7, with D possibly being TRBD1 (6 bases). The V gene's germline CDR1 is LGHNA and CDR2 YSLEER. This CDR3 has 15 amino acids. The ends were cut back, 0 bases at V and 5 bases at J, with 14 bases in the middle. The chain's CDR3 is CASSQESAGAHEQYF. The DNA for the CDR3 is TGCGCCAGCAGCCAAGAATCGGCAGGGGCCCACGAGCAGTACTTC.

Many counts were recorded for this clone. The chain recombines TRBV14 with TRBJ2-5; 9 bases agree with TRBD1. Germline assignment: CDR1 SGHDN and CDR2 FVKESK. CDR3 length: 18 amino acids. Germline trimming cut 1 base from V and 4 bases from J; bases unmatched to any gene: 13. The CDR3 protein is CASSQGAGNRGPRETQYF. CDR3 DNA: TGTGCCAGCAGCCAAGGCGCCGGTAACAGGGGGCCGAGAGAGACCCAGTACTTC.

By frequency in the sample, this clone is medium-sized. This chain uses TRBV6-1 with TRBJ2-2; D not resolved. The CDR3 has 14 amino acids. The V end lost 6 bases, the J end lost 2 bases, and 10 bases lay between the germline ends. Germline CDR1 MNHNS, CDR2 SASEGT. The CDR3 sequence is CASRDNPNTGELFF. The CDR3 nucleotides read TGTGCCAGCAGAGACAATCCCAACACCGGGGAGCTGTTTTTT.

The DNA of the CDR3 is TGTGCCAGCGTAACCGACTCGGGGGAAGTCAAGCCCCAGCATTTT. It codes for CASVTDSGEVKPQHF. The chain combines TRBV28 with TRBJ1-5, with D maybe TRBD1 (5 bases). The CDR3 loop spans 15 amino acids. V gave up 8 bases and J gave up 8 bases, with 22 bases separating them. CDR1 and CDR2 (germline): MDHEN, SYDVKM.

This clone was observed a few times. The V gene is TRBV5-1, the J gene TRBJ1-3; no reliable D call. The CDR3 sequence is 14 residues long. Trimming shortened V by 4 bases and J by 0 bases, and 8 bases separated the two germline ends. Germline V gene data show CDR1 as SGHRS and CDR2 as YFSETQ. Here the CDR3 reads CASSPWGSGNTIYF. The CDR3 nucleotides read TGCGCCAGCAGCCCTTGGGGCTCTGGAAACACCATATATTTT.